This entry lists 4 T cell receptor beta chains sequenced from one sample in a study of blood T cells in healthy people across ages. Then a second PCR, running roughly 7 to 11 cycles, was carried out with a sample-barcoded 5' primer and a J-beta primer mix. TCRdb used MiXCR to reprocess the 5' RACE reads, holding one entry per CDR3 protein. This sample has about 1.8 million distinct CDR3 sequences; roughly 52% occur once, and the top ten carry about 2.1%. Sequencing input: blood. The receptor set was obtained from a woman aged 35 to 49 in good health.

This clonotype was found a few times. The chain links TRBV7-9 to TRBJ2-1; no firm D call. The CDR3 loop spans 14 amino acids. The germline V gene encodes CDR1 SEHNR and CDR2 FQNEAQ (reference sequence). With 8 bases removed from V and 0 bases from J, the gap between germline ends came to 11 bases. In DNA form, the CDR3 reads TGTGCCAGCGAGTCTACCAGCTCCTACAATGAGCAGTTCTTC. It translates to CASESTSSYNEQFF. The full variable domain, rest sourced from reference TRBV7-9 and TRBJ2-1, is DTGVSQNPRHKITKRGQNVTFRCDPISEHNRLYWYRQTLGQGPEFLTYFQNEAQLEKSRLLSDRFSAERPKGSFSTLEIQRTEQGDSAMYLCASESTSSYNEQFFGPGTRLTVL.

This rearrangement joins TRBV6-5 to TRBJ2-4, with 8 bases identical to TRBD2. V was clipped by 5 bases and J by 1 base; unmatched bases: 4. This CDR3 is 15 amino acids long. Germline CDR1 is MNHEY and CDR2 is SVGAGI. CDR3 amino acids: CASSPPGGAKNIQYF. The CDR3 DNA reads as TGTGCCAGCAGTCCCCCGGGGGGGGCCAAAAACATTCAGTACTTC.

CDR3 sequence (DNA): TGTGCCAGCAGCGATGGACGAGTCAAAGATACGCAGTATTTT. Amino acid sequence: CASSDGRVKDTQYF. V gene TRBV5-4 combines with J gene TRBJ2-3; unclear D gene. Trimming removed 4 bases from V and 5 bases from J, with 14 bases in between. The CDR3 runs to 14 residues. Germline loops: CDR1 SGHNT, CDR2 YYREEE (reference sequence).

This clonotype was counted a few times. The gene calls are TRBV20-1 and TRBJ1-4; 9 bases are a match to TRBD1. Unmatched junction bases numbered 11, after V lost 2 bases and J lost 7 bases. The CDR3 covers 16 residues. Germline lookup yields CDR1 DFQATT and CDR2 SNEGSKA (reference sequence). CDR3 DNA: TGCAGTGCTAGAACTCCGAAACAGGGGGCGCGTGAAAAACTGTTTTTT. It specifies CSARTPKQGAREKLFF.